A selection of T cell receptor beta chains follows, all from one sample in a study of PD-1 blockade in classical Hodgkin lymphoma. Measured with immunoSEQ multiplex PCR; TCRdb has only the in-frame clones, and not every one. The repertoire holds tens of thousands of clones, with roughly 94% as singletons. The sequencing input was peripheral blood mononuclear cells (PBMCs). These receptors were taken from a human donor with classical Hodgkin lymphoma. Each CDR3 is given with its conserved first and last residue. D genes are given only for firm matches. Size is stated for part of the rows, as once, few or many counts, or as a class when the clone is expanded.

J gene | D gene | V gene | clone size | CDR3 protein | CDR3 DNA
TRBJ2-4 | TRBD2 | TRBV10-1 | NA | CASSDPGGAPNIQYF | TGCGCCAGCAGTGACCCCGGGGGGGCTCCGAACATTCAGTACTTC
TRBJ2-1 | NA | TRBV4-3 | NA | CASSQDIAGDNEQFF | TGCGCCAGCAGCCAAGATATTGCTGGCGACAATGAGCAGTTCTTC
TRBJ2-2 | TRBD2 | TRBV27 | once | CASSPLAGGWTGELFF | TGTGCCAGCAGTCCTCTAGCGGGGGGCTGGACCGGGGAGCTGTTTTTT
TRBJ2-3 | NA | TRBV10-3 | NA | CAMQPDREGTDTQYF | TGTGCCATGCAACCGGACAGGGAGGGAACAGATACGCAGTATTTT
TRBJ1-1 | NA | TRBV19 | NA | CASSTTPAPGNTEAFF | TGTGCCAGTAGTACCACCCCGGCCCCAGGGAACACTGAAGCTTTCTTT
TRBJ1-1 | NA | TRBV2 | NA | CASSEAVHSLNTEAFF | TGTGCCAGCAGTGAAGCTGTTCACAGCTTGAACACTGAAGCTTTCTTT
TRBJ1-1 | NA | TRBV5-1 | NA | CASSSNTEAFF | TGCGCCAGCAGCTCTAACACTGAAGCTTTCTTT
TRBJ2-7 | NA | TRBV6-1 | NA | CASSEAGGSSYEQYF | TGTGCCAGCAGTGAAGCCGGGGGTAGCTCCTACGAGCAGTACTTC
TRBJ2-7 | TRBD2 | TRBV4-1 | NA | CASSPARLASTPYEQYF | TGCGCCAGCAGTCCCGCCCGACTAGCATCAACCCCCTACGAGCAGTACTTC
TRBJ2-2 | NA | TRBV30 | NA | CAWSQGSRTGELFF | TGTGCCTGGAGTCAAGGGAGTCGGACCGGGGAGCTGTTTTTT
TRBJ2-3 | NA | TRBV18 | NA | CASSPISGADPTDTQYF | TGTGCCAGCTCACCCATTTCAGGAGCGGATCCCACAGATACGCAGTATTTT
TRBJ2-7 | NA | TRBV5-6 | NA | CASSFSGSPGGQYF | TGTGCCAGCAGCTTCTCGGGATCACCCGGAGGGCAGTACTTC
TRBJ1-3 | NA | TRBV6-1 | NA | CASMTDSGNTIYF | TGTGCCAGCATGACCGACAGCGGAAACACCATATATTTT
TRBJ2-7 | NA | TRBV14 | once | CASSQGQIPYEQYF | TGTGCCAGCAGCCAAGGACAGATCCCATACGAGCAGTACTTC
TRBJ2-1 | NA | TRBV29-1 | NA | CSVDREGVAGDNEQFF | TGCAGCGTTGACAGGGAGGGGGTGGCTGGGGACAATGAGCAGTTCTTC
TRBJ2-5 | NA | TRBV19 | NA | CASTGRASNPQETQYF | TGTGCCAGTACGGGCAGGGCTTCTAACCCGCAAGAGACCCAGTACTTC
TRBJ2-3 | TRBD2 | TRBV29-1 | NA | CSVSSGTIATDTQYF | TGCAGCGTTTCAAGCGGGACTATTGCCACAGATACGCAGTATTTT
TRBJ1-6 | NA | TRBV4-3 | NA | CASSQDLIGGTPLHF | TGCGCCAGCAGCCAAGATCTTATAGGCGGAACACCCCTCCACTTT
TRBJ2-3 | NA | TRBV7-9 | NA | CASTDSPDTQYF | TGTGCCAGCACCGACAGTCCAGATACGCAGTATTTT
TRBJ2-7 | NA | TRBV6-5 | NA | CASSYVGAGEQYF | TGTGCCAGCAGTTACGTGGGGGCGGGGGAGCAGTACTTC
TRBJ1-2 | TRBD1 | TRBV6-5 | NA | CASNPQGADYGYTF | TGTGCCAGCAATCCCCAGGGGGCTGACTATGGCTACACCTTC
TRBJ2-2 | NA | TRBV10-2 | once | CASRDPTGELFF | TGCGCCAGCAGGGACCCCACCGGGGAGCTGTTTTTT
TRBJ2-2 | NA | TRBV5-8 | NA | CASSPVFGATGELFF | TGTGCCAGCAGCCCCGTGTTCGGGGCGACCGGGGAGCTGTTTTTT
TRBJ2-7 | NA | TRBV6-6 | NA | CASSTQNDRSYEQYF | TGTGCCAGCAGTACCCAGAACGACAGATCCTACGAGCAGTACTTC